This entry describes one T cell receptor (beta chain). The germline CDR1 and CDR2 sequences are MDHEN and SYDVKM. The length of the CDR3 is 16 residues. V lost 6 bases to trimming and J lost 5 bases; unmatched junction nucleotides: 8. As handled by the study authors: After removing out-of-frame reads, 2 million to 2.5 million distinct TCRbeta sequences remained. The assay was immunoSEQ multiplex PCR, and TCRdb's table has in-frame clones only and misses some. For V, J and clone size, that table is used; D and trimming come from the DNA. The sample yields 25,000 to 30,000 clones, roughly 80% seen once. These data are taken from a study of memory CD4+ T cells and cytomegalovirus serostatus. Single viable CD3+CD4+CD8-CD45RO+ cells were sorted as the memory CD4+ T cells.

V and J are TRBV28 and TRBJ2-1; TRBD2 matches 12 bases. This TCR was recovered from an adult in good health and CMV-seronegative. Source material: memory CD4+ T cells from blood. CDR3 in amino acids: CASSRTSGTINNEQFF. The CDR3 DNA is TGTGCCAGCAGCAGGACTAGCGGGACTATCAACAATGAGCAGTTCTTC.